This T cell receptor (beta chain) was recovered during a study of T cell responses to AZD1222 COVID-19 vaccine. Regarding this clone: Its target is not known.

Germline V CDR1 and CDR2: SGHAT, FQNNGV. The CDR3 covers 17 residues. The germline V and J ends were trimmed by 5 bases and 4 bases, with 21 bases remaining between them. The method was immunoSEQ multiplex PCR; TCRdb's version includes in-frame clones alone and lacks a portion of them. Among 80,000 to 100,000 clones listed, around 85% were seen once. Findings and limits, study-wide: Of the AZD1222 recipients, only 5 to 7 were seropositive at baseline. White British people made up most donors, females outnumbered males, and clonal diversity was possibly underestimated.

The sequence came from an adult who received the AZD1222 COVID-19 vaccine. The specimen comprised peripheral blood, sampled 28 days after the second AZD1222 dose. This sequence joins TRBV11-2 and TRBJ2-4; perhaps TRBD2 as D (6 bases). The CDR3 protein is CASSGFSVGSMKNIQYF. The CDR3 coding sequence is TGTGCCAGCAGCGGATTCTCCGTCGGGAGCATGAAAAACATTCAGTACTTC. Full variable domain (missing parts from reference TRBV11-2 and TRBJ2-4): EAGVAQSPRYKIIEKRQSVAFWCNPISGHATLYWYQQILGQGPKLLIQFQNNGVVDDSQLPKDRFSAERLKGVDSTLKIQPAKLEDSAVYLCASSGFSVGSMKNIQYFGAGTRLSVL.